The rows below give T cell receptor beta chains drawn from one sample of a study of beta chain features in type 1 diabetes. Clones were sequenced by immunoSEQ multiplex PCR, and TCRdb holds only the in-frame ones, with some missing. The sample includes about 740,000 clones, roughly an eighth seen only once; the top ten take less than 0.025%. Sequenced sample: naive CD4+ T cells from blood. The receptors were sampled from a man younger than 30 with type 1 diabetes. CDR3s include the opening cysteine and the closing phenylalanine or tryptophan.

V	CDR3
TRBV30	CAWTHGQGGEQYF
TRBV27	CASSLEGARTEAFF
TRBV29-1	CSSRMANTEAFF
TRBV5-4	CASSQTSPGDQPQHF
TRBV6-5	CASSLTGSSYEQYF
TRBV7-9	CASSGQGYNGYTF
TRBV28	CASSLAGRQETQYF
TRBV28	CASTGPVPYEQYF
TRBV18	CASSPSFLNPYNSPLHF
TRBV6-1	CASSEARTANYGYTF
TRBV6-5	CASSVGGGFRSPLHF
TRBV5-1	CASTPTGYGANVLTF
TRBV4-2	CASSQDLGQGRQPQHF
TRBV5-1	CASSLGLQETQYF
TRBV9	CASSVGGWSSYNEQFF
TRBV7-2	CASSLGPADSGANVLTF
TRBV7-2	CASSLSGTRRETQYF
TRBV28	CASLPGTDNEKLFF
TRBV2	CATSRGNNEQFF
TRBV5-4	CASSQAGFNEQFF
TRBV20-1	CSAREAQYF
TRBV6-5	CASSYSGDGYTF
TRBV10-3	CAISDHLTGAGEQFF
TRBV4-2	CASSQDPAETQYF
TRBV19	CATRDRVNTEAFF
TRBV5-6	CASSRLRESYEQYF
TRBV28	CASSSGTGGSTDTQYF
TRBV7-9	CASSGRDQTHYEQYF
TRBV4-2	CASSQDGPSGDSQQYF
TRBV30	CAWSVYRDANTGELFF
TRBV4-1	CASSHLNLRGQGNYEQYF
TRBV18	CASSATSGRRNEQFF
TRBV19	CASSITGVTSSTDTQYF
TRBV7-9	CASSSQYRGSNGYTF
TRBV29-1	CSVVGKFTGELFF
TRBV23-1	CASSLNRGRETEAFF
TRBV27	CASSLASQETQYF
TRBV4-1	CASSQEGQGVYEQYF
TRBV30	CAWSVRRSGYGYTF
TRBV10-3	CAIRDQRGGTDTQYF
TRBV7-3	CASSSTGRPNEKLFF
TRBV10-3	CAISAESSTDTQYF
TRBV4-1	CASSQEGDPGGINEKLFF
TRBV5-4	CASSLGLAGGILYQETQYF
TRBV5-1	CASSGLAGVTDTQYF
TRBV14	CASSQTVRANYGYTF
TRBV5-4	CASSSEYHSNEKLFF
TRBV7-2	CASSFGDRAYEQYF
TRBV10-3	CAISESGGPAGQPQHF
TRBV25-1	CASSDTGQPAGYTF
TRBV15	CATSRDSPLTGSQETQYF
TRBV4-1	CASSQDSRSSYNSPLHF
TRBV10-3	CAISEFQSSYNEQFF
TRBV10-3	CAISGGSYEQYF
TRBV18	CASSPQDSNQPQHF
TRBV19	CASSMVWSGGANVLTF
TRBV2	CASSVQGFENTEAFF
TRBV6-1	CAARQRPSTDTQYF
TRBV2	CASSGGGYGYTF